The source of this T cell receptor beta chain is a study of blood T cell repertoires in COVID-19. On the study more broadly: PBMCs, B-cell-depleted T cells, or T cells provided the cDNA or gDNA that made up the material.

Profiling relied on immunoSEQ multiplex PCR, and the TCRdb table lists in-frame clones only, not all of them. This table holds a few hundred thousand clones, roughly 90% found once. Sequencing input: PBMCs or T cells enriched from blood (not recorded which). The receptor's source is a woman between 18 and 29 years old with acute COVID-19.

The CDR3 DNA is TGCAGTGCTAGTCCCTCGGGACAGTTATACGAGCAGTACTTC. This sequence encodes CSASPSGQLYEQYF. The gene calls are TRBV20-1 and TRBJ2-7; 7 nucleotides line up with TRBD1. The CDR3 contains 14 residues. Per germline, CDR1 DFQATT and CDR2 SNEGSKA (reference sequence). Trimming cost V 3 bases and J 4 bases; bases outside gene matches: 9.